This T cell receptor (beta chain) was recorded in a study of blood T cell repertoires in COVID-19. Study-wide background: T cells, B-cell-depleted T cells, or PBMCs provided the cDNA or gDNA that served as material.

Points on this clone: A junction end diverges from the germline sequence, so it may reflect a read error.

The CDR3 contains 12 residues. The V gene's germline CDR1 is SEHNR and CDR2 FQNEAQ (reference sequence). In the authors' workflow: Amplification of reference gene primers was used by the study to estimate nucleated cell counts. Repertoires were generated with immunoSEQ multiplex PCR, while TCRdb's copy carries only in-frame clones and drops some. The DNA was the basis for D and trimming; V, J and clone size are from that table. The sample holds approximately 200,000 clones, 84% seen once. The sequence came from a woman in her sixties who had recovered from COVID-19. The chain uses TRBV7-9 and TRBJ2-7; no definite D call. The sequencing sample was made of peripheral blood. In DNA form, the CDR3 reads TGTGCCAGCAGCTTAGCATTTTTACAACAGACGTTC. Translated: CASSLAFLQQTF.